The clone carrying this TCR beta chain was seen many times. The V segment lost 2 bases and the J segment 6 bases; nucleotides outside the gene matches: 8. CDR3 length equals 15 residues. CDR1 is SGHTA, CDR2 FQGNSA, per germline. Unique molecular identifiers were incorporated into the prepared TCRbeta library. TCRdb called the PCR reads again in MiXCR, with one record for every CDR3 protein. This table holds about 200,000 distinct CDR3 sequences, just over 14% found once. The data are from a study of T-cell reconstitution after alpha-beta-depleted transplantation in children. Sequences were derived from PBMCs from the stem cell graft donor, sampled from the stem cell graft. This TCR derives from a human donor who donated a stem cell graft to a child with acute lymphoblastic leukemia. V is TRBV7-2 and J is TRBJ2-3; TRBD1 matches at 7 bases. The CDR3 DNA sequence: TGTGCCAGCAGCTTATACAGGGGTTTGGAGGATACGCAGTATTTT. Its translation: CASSLYRGLEDTQYF.